These 10 T cell receptor beta chains originate from one sample sequenced in a study of identical twins. TCRdb itself ran the 5' RACE reads through MiXCR, one entry per CDR3 protein. The data show approximately 220,000 distinct CDR3 sequences, about 7.5% seen once. The data were also submitted as part of a second study, on yellow fever vaccine responses in identical twins.

The material sequenced was memory (CD45RO+) T cells sorted from blood. Receptor source: a woman between 18 and 29 years old in good health.

V usage is TRBV30 and J usage is TRBJ2-7; D is unclear. The CDR3 has 12 residues. Looked up from germline, CDR1 is GTSNPN and CDR2 is SVGIG (reference sequence). V lost 3 bases, J lost 5 bases, and 11 bases lay in between. The CDR3 nucleotides are TGTGCCTGGAGGGTGGGCGCCCACGAGCAGTACTTC. Translated, it gives CAWRVGAHEQYF.

Only a few counts were recorded for this clonotype. V is TRBV4-2 and J is TRBJ2-1; 7 bases match TRBD2. The CDR3 length is 16 residues. Germline-derived CDR1 and CDR2 are LGHNA and YNFKEQ. The V segment lost 1 base and the J segment 3 bases; nucleotides outside the gene matches: 6. CDR3 nucleotide sequence: TGTGCCAGCAGCCAAGGGCCTGGCGGGGGCTACAATGAGCAGTTCTTC. Its protein product is CASSQGPGGGYNEQFF.

This clonotype has a handful of counts. V is TRBV6-2 or TRBV6-3 and J is TRBJ2-1, with D possibly matching TRBD1 (5 bases). Deletions cut 6 bases from V and 8 bases from J, with 11 bases between. From germline, CDR1 is MNHEY and CDR2 SVGEGT. The CDR3 contains 12 residues. This CDR3 reads CASSLSGYEQFF. The CDR3 region has the DNA TGTGCCAGCAGCTTATCAGGGTATGAGCAGTTCTTC.

The V and J genes are TRBV6-2 or TRBV6-3 and TRBJ2-1; 14 bases map to TRBD2. CDR1 and CDR2 (germline): MNHEY, SVGEGT. The CDR3 contains 16 residues. V gave up 6 bases and J gave up 9 bases; unmatched junction bases: 10. The CDR3 DNA reads as TGTGCCAGCAGACCCCGAGGACTAGCGGGGGGCGGTGAGCAGTTCTTC. Translation gives CASRPRGLAGGGEQFF.

This clonotype was detected many times. The rearrangement links TRBV28 to TRBJ2-3; 9 positions match TRBD2. This CDR3 has 15 amino acids. CDR1 is MDHEN and CDR2 is SYDVKM in the germline V gene. The trim removed 6 bases at V and 5 bases at J, leaving 9 bases unmatched. CDR3 region: CASSPGVRGGDTQYF. The CDR3 coding sequence is TGTGCCAGCAGCCCGGGGGTGCGGGGGGGAGATACGCAGTATTTT.

The rearrangement uses TRBV9 and TRBJ2-5, with TRBD1 as a possible D gene (5 bases). CDR1 and CDR2 (germline): SGDLS, YYNGEE. The CDR3 has 14 amino acids. V was trimmed by 0 bases and J by 7 bases, leaving 13 bases between them. In DNA, the CDR3 is TGTGCCAGCAGCGTAGATCAGGGTTCGGGGACCCAGTACTTC. It translates to CASSVDQGSGTQYF.

This clonotype was seen many times. The rearrangement joins TRBV5-1 to TRBJ1-1; D perhaps matches TRBD1 (6 bases). Trimming removed 4 bases at V and 4 bases at J, with 20 bases between. The germline V gene encodes CDR1 SGHRS and CDR2 YFSETQ. There are 16 residues in the CDR3. Here the CDR3 reads CASSPQGQTRGTEAFF. As DNA, the CDR3 is TGCGCCAGCAGCCCGCAAGGACAGACCCGGGGCACTGAAGCTTTCTTT.

This clonotype was observed a handful of times. The chain recombines TRBV6-7 with TRBJ2-1, with TRBD2 matching over 12 bases. Being an ORF, TRBV6-7 has a function that is uncertain. This CDR3 has 17 residues. V gave up 2 bases and J gave up 5 bases; unmatched junction bases: 7. CDR3 sequence: CASSYLRTSGIHNEQFF. CDR3 coding DNA: TGTGCCAGCAGTTACCTACGGACTAGCGGGATTCACAATGAGCAGTTCTTC.

This clonotype showed up just a few times. The rearrangement uses TRBV6-2 or TRBV6-3 and TRBJ2-7; D gene uncertain. The length of the CDR3 is 12 residues. Looked up from germline, CDR1 is MNHEY and CDR2 is SVGEGT. Trimming cost V 6 bases and J 3 bases, with 9 bases left between them. This CDR3 is CASSKLNYEQYF. The CDR3 DNA is TGTGCCAGCAGCAAATTAAACTACGAGCAGTACTTC.

This clonotype has a handful of counts. J is TRBJ1-1 and V is TRBV12-3 or TRBV12-4, with 9 positions matching TRBD1. V lost 5 bases to trimming and J lost 5 bases; unmatched junction nucleotides: 12. The CDR3 spans 16 residues. The CDR3 DNA reads TGTGCCAGCAGTCCTATACAGGGGGCGATTGGGACTGAAGCTTTCTTT. Protein product: CASSPIQGAIGTEAFF.